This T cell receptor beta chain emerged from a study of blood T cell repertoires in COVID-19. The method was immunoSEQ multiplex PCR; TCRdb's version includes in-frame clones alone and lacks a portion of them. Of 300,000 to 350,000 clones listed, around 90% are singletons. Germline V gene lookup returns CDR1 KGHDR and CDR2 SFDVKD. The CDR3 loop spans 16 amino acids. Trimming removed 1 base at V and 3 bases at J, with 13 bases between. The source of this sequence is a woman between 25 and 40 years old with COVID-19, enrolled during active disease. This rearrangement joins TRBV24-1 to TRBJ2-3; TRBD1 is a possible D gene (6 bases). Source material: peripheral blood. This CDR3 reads CATSDLNAQGTDTQYF. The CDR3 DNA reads TGTGCCACCAGTGATTTAAACGCCCAGGGGACAGATACGCAGTATTTT.